These 18 T cell receptor beta chains came from one sample sequenced in a study of CD8 T cells in Susac syndrome. Random hexamers were used to reverse transcribe about 0.5 to 1 ug of RNA. TCRdb reprocessed the immunoSEQ multiplex PCR reads via MiXCR and lists one record per CDR3 protein. The sample shows 150,000 to 200,000 distinct CDR3 sequences, around 94% of them seen only once. The sequenced material came from CD4+ T cells from PBMCs. These receptors were obtained from a human donor in good health.

V and J are TRBV12-3 or TRBV12-4 and TRBJ1-1; D is undetermined. The ends were cut back, 6 bases at V and 1 base at J, with 9 bases in the middle. The length of the CDR3 is 13 residues. The DNA for the CDR3 is TGTGCCAGCAGGACGTTAAAGAACACTGAAGCTTTCTTT. Translation: CASRTLKNTEAFF.

This chain links TRBV6-5 with TRBJ1-5; 8 bases fit TRBD1. V trimming: 6 bases; J trimming: 4 bases; junction bases outside the gene matches: 5. Germline V gene sequence: CDR1 MNHEY, CDR2 SVGAGI. The CDR3 contains 14 residues. Here the CDR3 reads CASSPRGRNQPQHF. The CDR3 nucleotides are TGTGCCAGCAGCCCCAGGGGGCGGAATCAGCCCCAGCATTTT.

J is TRBJ2-7 and V is TRBV20-1; D is possibly TRBD1 (5 bases). The CDR3 has 15 residues. Germline lookup yields CDR1 DFQATT and CDR2 SNEGSKA (reference sequence). V was cut by 0 bases and J by 5 bases, with 17 bases left in between. The CDR3 DNA reads TGCAGTGCTAGAGATGTGGTGCAGGGTCTCCACGAGCAGTACTTC. It translates to CSARDVVQGLHEQYF.

The chain couples TRBV3-1 to TRBJ2-5; TRBD2 aligns across 12 bases. CDR1 is LGHDT and CDR2 is YNNKEL in the germline V gene (reference sequence). J was trimmed by 9 bases and V by 4 bases; bases with no gene match: 12. This CDR3 is 16 amino acids long. This CDR3 reads CASSPPGTSGSGAQYF. CDR3 coding DNA: TGTGCCAGCAGCCCCCCCGGGACTAGCGGGTCGGGGGCCCAGTACTTC.

The chain couples TRBV6-1 to TRBJ1-5; TRBD1 matches 8 bases. Per germline, CDR1 MNHNS and CDR2 SASEGT. The CDR3 runs 11 residues. J lost 11 bases, V lost 7 bases, and 4 bases had no gene match. The CDR3 spells CASTQDRAQHF. The CDR3 DNA reads TGTGCCAGCACCCAGGACAGGGCCCAGCATTTT.

This clonotype showed up just a few times. This chain uses TRBV7-6 with TRBJ1-6; no reliable D call. The CDR3 consists of 13 residues. Trimming pared 1 base from V and 10 bases from J, leaving 8 bases between. Germline lookup yields CDR1 SGHVS and CDR2 FNYEAQ. The CDR3 DNA sequence: TGTGCCAGCAGCTTAGTGGTGGCCTCACCCCTCCACTTT. It is translated as CASSLVVASPLHF.

This clonotype appeared once. The rearrangement uses TRBV7-2 and TRBJ2-7; the match to TRBD1 covers 7 bases. V was clipped by 1 base and J by 2 bases; unmatched bases: 5. The CDR3 covers 15 residues. Germline V lookup: CDR1 SGHTA, CDR2 FQGNSA. The CDR3 nucleotides are TGTGCCAGCAGCTTAGTTGGTGGGACAGCCTACGAGCAGTACTTC. This gives the protein CASSLVGGTAYEQYF.

J is TRBJ1-6 and V is TRBV5-5; weak D call: TRBD1 (6 bases). V lost 1 base and J lost 15, with 14 bases in between. Germline CDR1 is SGHKS and CDR2 is YYEKEE (reference sequence). This CDR3 is built from 13 residues. As DNA, the CDR3 is TGTGCCAGCAGCTTGACAGGGAATTTTCACCTCCACTTT. Its translation: CASSLTGNFHLHF. The variable domain in full, with the rest retrieved from reference TRBV5-5 and TRBJ1-6, is DAGVTQSPTHLIKTRGQQVTLRCSPISGHKSVSWYQQVLGQGPQFIFQYYEKEERGRGNFPDRFSARQFPNYSSELNVNALLLGDSALYLCASSLTGNFHLHFGNGTRLTVT.

The gene calls are TRBV2 and TRBJ2-5; perhaps TRBD2 as D (5 bases). The CDR3 is 15 residues long. Germline CDR1 is SNHLY and CDR2 is FYNNEI. V lost 2 bases and J lost 4, with 14 bases in between. DNA for the CDR3: TGTGCCAGCAGTGAATCTCGGGTAGGAGGAGAGACCCAGTACTTC. This codes for CASSESRVGGETQYF.

The V gene is TRBV3-1, the J gene TRBJ1-6, with D unclear. From germline, CDR1 is LGHDT and CDR2 YNNKEL (reference sequence). The CDR3 loop spans 16 amino acids. With 0 bases removed from V and 5 bases from J, the gap between germline ends came to 11 bases. CDR3 sequence (DNA): TGTGCCAGCAGCCAAGATAGGTTACTGAATAATTCACCCCTCCACTTT. Protein sequence: CASSQDRLLNNSPLHF.

Only a few counts were recorded for this clonotype. The rearrangement uses TRBV6-6 and TRBJ2-7; D is uncertain. The CDR3 extends over 13 amino acids. Per germline, CDR1 MNHNY and CDR2 SVGAGI (reference sequence). V lost 0 bases to trimming and J lost 1 base, with 4 bases between them. The CDR3 region has the DNA TGTGCCAGCAGTTACTCGCGATCCTACGAGCAGTACTTC. Protein sequence: CASSYSRSYEQYF.

The chain joins TRBV12-3 or TRBV12-4 to TRBJ2-7; tentative D call: TRBD1 (6 bases). This CDR3 region has 14 residues. V was cut by 1 base and J by 7 bases, with 14 bases left in between. This CDR3 reads CASSLGGHGKEQYF. Written as DNA, the CDR3 is TGTGCCAGCAGTTTAGGGGGGCATGGAAAGGAGCAGTACTTC.

V gene TRBV4-2 combines with J gene TRBJ2-7; TRBD2 matches at 9 bases. Germline V gene data show CDR1 as LGHNA and CDR2 as YNFKEQ. This CDR3 is 15 amino acids long. V was clipped by 4 bases and J by 7 bases; unmatched bases: 11. DNA for the CDR3: TGTGCCAGCAGCCTGGAGGGAGCGGGGGGCGGAGAGCAGTACTTC. Amino acids: CASSLEGAGGGEQYF.

The V gene is TRBV9, the J gene TRBJ2-7, with D unresolved. The CDR3 is 13 amino acids. The V and J ends lost 4 bases and 3 bases respectively, with 11 bases between them. Germline CDR1 is SGDLS and CDR2 is YYNGEE. The CDR3 protein is CASSINVGYEQYF. As DNA, the CDR3 is TGTGCCAGCAGCATAAATGTGGGCTACGAGCAGTACTTC.

This chain connects TRBV11-2 to TRBJ1-2; tentatively, D is TRBD1 (5 bases). CDR1 and CDR2 (germline): SGHAT, FQNNGV. V was clipped by 7 bases and J by 3 bases, with 12 bases between them. This CDR3 region has 13 residues. CDR3 sequence reads: CASNHIRDYGYTF. CDR3 DNA: TGTGCCAGCAACCATATCAGGGACTATGGCTACACCTTC. The complete variable domain, with remaining parts taken from reference TRBV11-2 and TRBJ1-2, reads EAGVAQSPRYKIIEKRQSVAFWCNPISGHATLYWYQQILGQGPKLLIQFQNNGVVDDSQLPKDRFSAERLKGVDSTLKIQPAKLEDSAVYLCASNHIRDYGYTFGSGTRLTVV.

This clonotype was seen just once. The chain couples TRBV30 to TRBJ1-4, with TRBD1 as a possible D gene (5 bases). V was trimmed by 3 bases and J by 3 bases, leaving 14 bases between them. This CDR3 has 15 residues. Germline-derived CDR1 and CDR2 are GTSNPN and SVGIG (reference sequence). The CDR3 loop reads CAWRKHGASNEKLFF. The CDR3 nucleotides read TGTGCCTGGAGAAAGCATGGGGCCTCTAATGAAAAACTGTTTTTT.

The chain has TRBV7-2 and TRBJ2-3, with 12 nucleotides matching TRBD1. V dropped 5 bases and J dropped 6; count of bases not matched to a gene: 3. Germline CDR1 is SGHTA and CDR2 is FQGNSA. The CDR3 is made up of 14 amino acids. The CDR3 region has the DNA TGTGCCAGCAGCCGGGACAGGGGGCCGGATACGCAGTATTTT. This translates into CASSRDRGPDTQYF.

The J gene is TRBJ2-5, the V gene TRBV7-9; D is unresolved. The V end lost 3 bases, the J end lost 2 bases, and 13 bases lay between the germline ends. Germline CDR1 SEHNR, CDR2 FQNEAQ (reference sequence). CDR3 length: 15 amino acids. The CDR3 DNA reads TGTGCCAGCAGCTTTCGCGCCACTGTTCAAGAGACCCAGTACTTC. As protein: CASSFRATVQETQYF.